One TCR beta chain is described in this entry. These data belong to a study of metastatic and nonmetastatic thyroid tumors. Study in general: Where malignant and benign thyroid patients were concerned, repertoires were compared across blood and tumor or nodule tissue.

The V and J ends lost 6 bases and 0 bases respectively, with 9 bases between them. This CDR3 comprises 13 residues. The entire patient cohort was treatment-naive prior to thyroid surgery. TCRdb reprocessed the PCR reads via MiXCR. The table shows 70,000 or so clones, with approximately 15% occurring only once. Material: blood. V gene TRBV12-3 or TRBV12-4 combines with J gene TRBJ2-7, with a possible D match to TRBD1 (5 bases). The receptor comes from a male donor with papillary thyroid cancer or a benign thyroid nodule (not recorded which). Some clones in this sample may be carry-over from other donors' samples. The CDR3 nucleotides are TGTGCCAGCAGGTCTACAGGCTCCTACGAGCAGTACTTC. Amino acids: CASRSTGSYEQYF.